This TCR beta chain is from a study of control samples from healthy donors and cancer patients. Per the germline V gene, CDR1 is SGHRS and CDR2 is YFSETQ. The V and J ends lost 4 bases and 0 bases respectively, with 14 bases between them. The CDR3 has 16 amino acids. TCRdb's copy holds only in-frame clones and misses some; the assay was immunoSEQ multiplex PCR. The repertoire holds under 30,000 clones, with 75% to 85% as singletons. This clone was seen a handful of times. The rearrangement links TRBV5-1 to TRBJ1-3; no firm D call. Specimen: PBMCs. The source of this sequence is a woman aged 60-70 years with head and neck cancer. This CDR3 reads CASSREGTNSGNTIYF. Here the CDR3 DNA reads TGCGCCAGCAGCAGGGAGGGCACAAACTCTGGAAACACCATATATTTT.